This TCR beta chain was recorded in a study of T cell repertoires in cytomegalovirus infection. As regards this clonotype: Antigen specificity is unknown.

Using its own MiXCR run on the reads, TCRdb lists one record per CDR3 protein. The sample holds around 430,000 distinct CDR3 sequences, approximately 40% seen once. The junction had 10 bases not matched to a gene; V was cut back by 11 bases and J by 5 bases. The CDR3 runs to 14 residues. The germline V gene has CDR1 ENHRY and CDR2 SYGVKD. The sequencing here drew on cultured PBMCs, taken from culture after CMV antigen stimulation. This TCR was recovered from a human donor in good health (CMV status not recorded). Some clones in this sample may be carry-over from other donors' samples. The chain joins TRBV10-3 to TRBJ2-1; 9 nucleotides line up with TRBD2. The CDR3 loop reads CAAQAASGDNEQFF. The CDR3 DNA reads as TGTGCCGCCCAGGCCGCTAGCGGGGACAATGAGCAGTTCTTC.